This entry lists 20 T cell receptor beta chains sequenced from one sample in a study of T cells in Graves' hyperthyroidism and ophthalmopathy. It was RNA transcripts that yielded the amplified TCR beta CDR3 regions. A set of HTBI primers served as the primers for a first-round RT-PCR of the TCR CDR3. Via MiXCR, TCRdb re-called the multiplex PCR reads, giving one row per CDR3 protein. The table shows more than 550,000 distinct CDR3 sequences, with 18% occurring only once. The sequencing sample was made of blood. The receptors originated from a woman aged 50 to 60 with Graves' hyperthyroidism that later progressed to Graves' ophthalmopathy.

The V call is TRBV20-1, the J call TRBJ2-3; TRBD1 matches at 9 bases. CDR3 length: 15 amino acids. V lost 3 bases and J lost 3; bases outside the gene matches: 7. Germline lookup yields CDR1 DFQATT and CDR2 SNEGSKA (reference sequence). The CDR3 DNA reads TGCAGTGCTAGCCGAGGACAGGGGTGGACAGATACGCAGTATTTT. Translated: CSASRGQGWTDTQYF.

This clonotype was seen ten or more times. The V and J genes are TRBV3-1 and TRBJ2-7, with 8 bases aligning to TRBD2. The CDR3 contains 15 residues. J lost 3 bases, V lost 4 bases, and 8 bases had no gene match. Germline loops: CDR1 LGHDT, CDR2 YNNKEL (reference sequence). In DNA form, the CDR3 reads TGTGCCAGCAGCCGGAATAGCGGGGCTGGCTACGAGCAGTACTTC. This codes for CASSRNSGAGYEQYF.

The sample holds a few counts of this clonotype. The rearrangement links TRBV18 to TRBJ2-2; 8 bases line up with TRBD1. Germline V lookup: CDR1 KGHSH, CDR2 LQKENI. With V trimmed by 2 bases and J by 6 bases, 14 bases remained unmatched. The CDR3 is 18 amino acids. For the CDR3, the DNA is TGTGCCAGCTCACCATCCGGACAGGGAGCTCTTGGTGCCGGGGAGCTGTTTTTT. Protein sequence: CASSPSGQGALGAGELFF.

This clonotype was counted many times. This chain links TRBV11-1 with TRBJ1-2; D uncertain. Germline loops: CDR1 SGHAT, CDR2 FQDESV (reference sequence). The CDR3 contains 15 residues. Trimming removed 4 bases from V and 4 bases from J, with 16 bases in between. In nucleotides, the CDR3 is TGTGCCAGCAGCTCCGACAAGGGTACGGCCTATGGCTACACCTTC. Its protein is CASSSDKGTAYGYTF.

At least ten counts were recorded for this clonotype. The CDR3 coding sequence is TGTGCCAGCAAAATGACAGGGAACTATGGCTACACCTTC. Protein sequence: CASKMTGNYGYTF. V is TRBV12-3 or TRBV12-4 and J is TRBJ1-2; 7 bases map to TRBD1. Trimming cost V 7 bases and J 2 bases; bases outside gene matches: 4. The CDR3 loop spans 13 amino acids.

This clonotype was observed at least ten times. V and J are TRBV2 and TRBJ2-7; 8 nucleotides line up with TRBD1. CDR1 and CDR2 from the germline V gene are SNHLY and FYNNEI. CDR3 size: 17 residues. V trimming: 6 bases; J trimming: 2 bases; junction bases outside the gene matches: 15. The CDR3 loop reads CASSLKTGGPSTYEQYF. CDR3 DNA sequence: TGTGCCAGCAGCTTAAAAACAGGGGGGCCTTCGACCTACGAGCAGTACTTC.

This clonotype was counted only a few times. The chain links TRBV7-2 to TRBJ2-3, with TRBD2 identical over 12 bases. Losses at the gene ends were 1 base for V and 6 bases for J; bases not matched to a gene: 8. This CDR3 has 17 residues. Per germline, CDR1 SGHTA and CDR2 FQGNSA. CDR3 bases: TGTGCCAGCAGCTTAGTATCTAGCGGGGGGGCATCGGATACGCAGTATTTT. Its translation is CASSLVSSGGASDTQYF.

This clonotype was seen many times. The J gene is TRBJ1-2, the V gene TRBV9; possibly TRBD1 for D (6 bases). CDR3 size: 16 residues. Trimming took off 3 bases at V and 4 bases at J, with 19 bases between the two ends. Germline values: CDR1 SGDLS, CDR2 YYNGEE. The CDR3 sequence: CASSGNRDGRVYGYTF. The CDR3 nucleotides read TGTGCCAGCAGCGGAAACAGGGACGGTCGGGTCTATGGCTACACCTTC.

This chain joins TRBV7-2 and TRBJ1-5, with D uncertain. V lost 2 bases, J lost 3 bases, and 8 bases lay in between. Germline CDR1 and CDR2: SGHTA and FQGNSA. CDR3 length equals 14 residues. Here the CDR3 DNA reads TGTGCCAGCAGCTTAAGTCGGTTCAATCAGCCCCAGCATTTT. This sequence encodes CASSLSRFNQPQHF.

This chain joins TRBV7-8 and TRBJ2-5; D unresolved. Germline V gene lookup returns CDR1 SGHVS and CDR2 FQNEAQ. The germline V and J ends were trimmed by 0 bases and 0 bases, with 14 bases remaining between them. The CDR3 consists of 17 residues. CDR3 in amino acids: CASSLAVGNMNQETQYF. In DNA form, the CDR3 reads TGTGCCAGCAGCTTAGCTGTGGGTAACATGAACCAAGAGACCCAGTACTTC. The whole variable domain, filled in from reference TRBV7-8 and TRBJ2-5, reads GAGVSQSPRYKVAKRGQDVALRCDPISGHVSLFWYQQALGQGPEFLTYFQNEAQLDKSGLPSDRFFAERPEGSVSTLKIQRTQQEDSAVYLCASSLAVGNMNQETQYFGPGTRLLVL.

The sample holds many counts of this clonotype. The rearrangement links TRBV12-3 or TRBV12-4 to TRBJ1-5, with a tentative D call TRBD1 (6 bases). Trimming removed 4 bases from V and 0 bases from J, with 10 bases in between. The CDR3 sequence is 15 residues long. In DNA, the CDR3 is TGTGCCAGCAGTTCCTCAGGGGTTAGCAATCAGCCCCAGCATTTT. Protein sequence: CASSSSGVSNQPQHF.

This clonotype was detected only a few times. The V gene is TRBV29-1, the J gene TRBJ1-2; 9 bases match TRBD1. The CDR3 spans 14 residues. Germline-derived CDR1 and CDR2 are SQVTM and ANQGSEA. V gave up 4 bases and J gave up 4 bases; unmatched junction bases: 7. The CDR3 sequence: CSVGGQGTSYGYTF. The CDR3 coding sequence is TGCAGCGTTGGAGGACAGGGGACCTCCTATGGCTACACCTTC. Variable domain in full (rest from reference TRBV29-1 and TRBJ1-2): SAVISQKPSRDICQRGTSLTIQCQVDSQVTMMFWYRQQPGQSLTLIATANQGSEATYESGFVIDKFPISRPNLTFSTLTVSNMSPEDSSIYLCSVGGQGTSYGYTFGSGTRLTVV.

This clonotype turned up a few times. The CDR3 region is CSVLPNTDTQYF. The CDR3 coding sequence is TGCAGCGTTCTCCCTAACACAGATACGCAGTATTTT. The gene calls are TRBV29-1 and TRBJ2-3, with D hard to call. Germline CDR1 reads SQVTM; CDR2 reads ANQGSEA. This CDR3 region has 12 residues. V dropped 5 bases and J dropped 2 bases, with 8 bases sitting between them.

This clonotype was seen many times. The chain employs TRBV5-1 and TRBJ1-1; D is unclear. The CDR3 runs 14 residues. Trimming removed 0 bases from V and 3 bases from J, with 9 bases in between. Germline-derived CDR1 and CDR2 are SGHRS and YFSETQ. The CDR3 DNA sequence: TGCGCCAGCAGCTTGGTCAATGGGGACACTGAAGCTTTCTTT. Translated: CASSLVNGDTEAFF. Supplemented by reference TRBV5-1 and TRBJ1-1, the full variable domain reads KAGVTQTPRYLIKTRGQQVTLSCSPISGHRSVSWYQQTPGQGLQFLFEYFSETQRNKGNFPGRFSGRQFSNSRSEMNVSTLELGDSALYLCASSLVNGDTEAFFGQGTRLTVV.

CDR3 bases: TGTGCCAGCAGCCTCCCAGATGAGCAGTTCTTC. Amino acids: CASSLPDEQFF. The rearrangement joins TRBV7-9 to TRBJ2-1; D remains unclear. Germline lookup yields CDR1 SEHNR and CDR2 FQNEAQ (reference sequence). This CDR3 has 11 amino acids. Trimming shortened V by 5 bases and J by 8 bases, and 7 bases separated the two germline ends.

This clonotype was picked up many times. The chain combines TRBV11-2 with TRBJ1-1, with D uncertain. V lost 5 bases and J 3 bases, leaving 10 bases between the germline ends. Germline loops: CDR1 SGHAT, CDR2 FQNNGV. The CDR3 loop spans 13 amino acids. This CDR3 is CASSVIRDTEAFF. The CDR3 DNA sequence: TGTGCCAGCAGCGTTATCCGGGACACTGAAGCTTTCTTT.

This clonotype appeared many times. The chain is built from TRBV6-1 and TRBJ1-2, with a possible D match to TRBD1 (5 bases). Trimming left V 2 bases short and J 5 bases short, with 21 bases between. The V gene's germline CDR1 is MNHNS and CDR2 SASEGT. CDR3 size: 17 residues. CDR3 residues: CASSEPASGIIGYGYTF. The CDR3 DNA follows: TGTGCCAGCAGTGAACCGGCCTCAGGGATCATTGGGTATGGCTACACCTTC.

A few counts support this clonotype. DNA for the CDR3: TGTGCCACCGGTTCCGGGACTGAATGGACTGAAGCTTTCTTT. It codes for CATGSGTEWTEAFF. The V and J genes are TRBV19 and TRBJ1-1; possibly TRBD1 for D (5 bases). The CDR3 consists of 14 residues. Germline CDR1 reads LNHDA; CDR2 reads SQIVND (reference sequence). V was clipped by 10 bases and J by 5 bases, with 20 bases between them. Complete variable domain (other parts from reference TRBV19 and TRBJ1-1): DGGITQSPKYLFRKEGQNVTLSCEQNLNHDAMYWYRQDPGQGLRLIYYSQIVNDFQKGDIAEGYSVSREKKESFPLTVTSAQKNPTAFYLCATGSGTEWTEAFFGQGTRLTVV.

In DNA, the CDR3 is TGCGCCAGCAGCCCGACAGGGGGTGACTATCAGCCCCAGCATTTT. The encoded protein is CASSPTGGDYQPQHF. This rearrangement joins TRBV5-1 to TRBJ1-5; 9 positions match TRBD1. With V trimmed by 4 bases and J by 5 bases, 7 bases remained unmatched. The CDR3 contains 15 residues. Germline CDR1 reads SGHRS; CDR2 reads YFSETQ.

As for this clonotype: Since a much larger clone is just one base distant, this may be a read error. The chain links TRBV20-1 to TRBJ2-3; 9 bases match TRBD2. Germline values: CDR1 DFQATT, CDR2 SNEGSKA (reference sequence). CDR3 length equals 14 residues. The CDR3 loop is CSARGGGAQDTRYF. CDR3 in DNA: TGCAGTGCTAGAGGCGGGGGGGCACAAGATACGCGGTATTTT.